The sequence of this T cell receptor (beta chain) was determined in a study of CD8+ T cells in alopecia areata. On the study more broadly: Each recipient was a 7-10-week-old female C3H/HeJ mouse given skin from a roughly 6-12-month-old C3H/HeJ donor with spontaneous alopecia.

This clone turned up a few times. Antigen unknown. Mouse names are used for the genes. Read coverage stops 4 residues before the CDR3 terminus; the germline J gene supplies the remainder. Isolated RNA was reverse transcribed into cDNA used as the sequencing template. The data were produced by immunoSEQ multiplex PCR, yet TCRdb's version contains in-frame clones alone and is incomplete. Singletons are absent from the sample, which has around 290,000 clones. Notes on the study in general: Normal skin's resident alphabeta T cells are sequenced alongside lesional scalp T cells. Clonality exceeded that of normal scalp in lesional scalp, most notably in alopecia totalis/universalis.

A panel of CD4, CD8alpha, NKG2D, NKG2ACE and other markers served to sort pooled cutaneous lymph node cells. In germline, CDR1 is NSHNY, CDR2 SYGAGN. This CDR3 is 14 amino acids long. V was cut by 2 bases and J by 2 bases, with 9 bases left in between. What was sequenced was CD4+ T cells sorted from a lymph node. The chain employs TRBV13-1 and TRBJ2-5, with D perhaps TRBD1 (6 bases). This clonotype was sampled from a C3H/HeJ mouse with alopecia areata. For this mouse line, the MHC haplotype is H2-k. The chain's CDR3 is CASSEDRIQDTQYF. The CDR3 DNA, read in part, is TGTGCCAGCAGTGAAGACAGGATCCAAGAC.